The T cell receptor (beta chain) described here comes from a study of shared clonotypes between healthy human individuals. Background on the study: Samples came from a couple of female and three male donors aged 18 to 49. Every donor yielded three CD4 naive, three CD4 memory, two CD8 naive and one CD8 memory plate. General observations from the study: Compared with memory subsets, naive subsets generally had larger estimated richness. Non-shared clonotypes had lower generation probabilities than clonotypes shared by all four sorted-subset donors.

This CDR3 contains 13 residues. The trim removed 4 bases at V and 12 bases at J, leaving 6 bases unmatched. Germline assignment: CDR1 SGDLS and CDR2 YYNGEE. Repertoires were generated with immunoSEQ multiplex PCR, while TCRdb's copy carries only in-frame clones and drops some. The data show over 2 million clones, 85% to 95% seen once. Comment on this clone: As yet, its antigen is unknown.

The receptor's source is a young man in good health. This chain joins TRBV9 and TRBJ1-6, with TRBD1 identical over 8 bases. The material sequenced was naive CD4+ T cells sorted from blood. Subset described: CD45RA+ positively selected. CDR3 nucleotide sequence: TGTGCCAGCAGCCGACAGGGGTCGGGACCCCTCCACTTT. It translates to CASSRQGSGPLHF.